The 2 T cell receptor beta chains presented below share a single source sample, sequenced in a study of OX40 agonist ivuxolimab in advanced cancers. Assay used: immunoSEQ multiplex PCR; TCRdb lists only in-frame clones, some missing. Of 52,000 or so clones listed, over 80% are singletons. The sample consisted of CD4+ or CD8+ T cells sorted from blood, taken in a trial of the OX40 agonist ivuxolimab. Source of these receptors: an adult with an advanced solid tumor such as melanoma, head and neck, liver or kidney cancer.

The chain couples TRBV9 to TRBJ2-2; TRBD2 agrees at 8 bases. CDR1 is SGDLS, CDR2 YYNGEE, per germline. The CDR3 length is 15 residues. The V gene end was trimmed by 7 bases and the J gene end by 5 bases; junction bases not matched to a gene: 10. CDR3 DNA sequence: TGTGCCAGCGCTTCCCGGGTAGCGGGGACCGGGGAGCTGTTTTTT. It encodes CASASRVAGTGELFF.

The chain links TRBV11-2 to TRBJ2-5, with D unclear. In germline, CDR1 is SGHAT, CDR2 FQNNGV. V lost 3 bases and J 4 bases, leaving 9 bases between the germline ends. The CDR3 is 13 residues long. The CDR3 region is CASSFRPRETQYF. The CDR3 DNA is TGTGCCAGCAGCTTCCGGCCTAGAGAGACCCAGTACTTC.